The rows below give T cell receptor beta chains drawn from one sample of a study of beta chain features in type 1 diabetes. Sequencing was performed with immunoSEQ multiplex PCR; in TCRdb, only in-frame clones are kept and a portion is missing. The sample holds 350,000 to 450,000 clones, around an eighth seen once. Sequencing was done on a sample of naive CD4+ T cells from blood. These receptors were collected from a woman between 18 and 30 years old with type 1 diabetes. Both conserved end residues are part of each CDR3. D genes are given only for firm matches. Clone size appears in some rows only: once, few, many, or a class for an expanded clone.

abundance: few; j_gene: TRBJ2-1; v_gene: TRBV7-2; d_gene: TRBD2; CDR3nt: TGTGCCAGCAGCCGGACTAGCATCAATGAGCAGTTCTTC; CDR3aa: CASSRTSINEQFF
abundance: few; j_gene: TRBJ2-7; v_gene: TRBV6-1; d_gene: NA; CDR3nt: TGTGCCGGAGGACTAAGCTCCTACGAGCAGTACTTC; CDR3aa: CAGGLSSYEQYF
abundance: NA; j_gene: TRBJ2-5; v_gene: TRBV7-9; d_gene: NA; CDR3nt: TGTGCCAGCAGCTTAGTGGCAGGTTCGTCAGAGACCCAGTACTTC; CDR3aa: CASSLVAGSSETQYF
abundance: few; j_gene: TRBJ2-7; v_gene: TRBV25-1; d_gene: NA; CDR3nt: TGTGCCAGCAGTCCTACGTCCTACGAGCAGTACTTC; CDR3aa: CASSPTSYEQYF
abundance: NA; j_gene: TRBJ1-2; v_gene: TRBV7-9; d_gene: TRBD1; CDR3nt: TGTGCCAGCAGCTTAGCCCTACAGGGGGCGGGCGGCTACACCTTC; CDR3aa: CASSLALQGAGGYTF
abundance: NA; j_gene: TRBJ2-3; v_gene: TRBV5-1; d_gene: TRBD1; CDR3nt: TGCGCCAGCAGCTTAACAGGGGGGAGGTCTTCAGATACGCAGTATTTT; CDR3aa: CASSLTGGRSSDTQYF
abundance: few; j_gene: TRBJ2-3; v_gene: TRBV6-5; d_gene: TRBD2; CDR3nt: TGTGCCAGCAGTTATCAGGTGATGGGAGGGACAGATACGCAGTATTTT; CDR3aa: CASSYQVMGGTDTQYF
abundance: NA; j_gene: TRBJ1-3; v_gene: TRBV5-4; d_gene: NA; CDR3nt: TGTGCCAGCAGCTTTATGACAGGTCGTGGAAACACCATATATTTT; CDR3aa: CASSFMTGRGNTIYF
abundance: few; j_gene: TRBJ1-5; v_gene: TRBV18; d_gene: TRBD1; CDR3nt: TGTGCCAGCTCACCAGGGACAGGGTGGGTAAGTCAGCCCCAGCATTTT; CDR3aa: CASSPGTGWVSQPQHF
abundance: NA; j_gene: TRBJ2-7; v_gene: TRBV30; d_gene: TRBD1; CDR3nt: TGTGCCTGGCGGACAGGGGGGAGTTACGAGCAGTACTTC; CDR3aa: CAWRTGGSYEQYF
abundance: few; j_gene: TRBJ2-3; v_gene: TRBV7-9; d_gene: NA; CDR3nt: TGTGCCAGCAGCTTAGTGTCCGGGAGAGGAGATACGCAGTATTTT; CDR3aa: CASSLVSGRGDTQYF
abundance: NA; j_gene: TRBJ1-2; v_gene: TRBV4-1; d_gene: TRBD1; CDR3nt: TGCGCCAGCAGCCAAGAGAGGGGACAGAGACCTTCCCCCTTC; CDR3aa: CASSQERGQRPSPF
abundance: few; j_gene: TRBJ1-2; v_gene: TRBV27; d_gene: TRBD1; CDR3nt: TGTGCCAGCAGTTCGGACAGGGCCGTTGGCTACACCTTC; CDR3aa: CASSSDRAVGYTF
abundance: few; j_gene: TRBJ2-7; v_gene: TRBV4-2; d_gene: TRBD1; CDR3nt: TGTGCCAGCAGCCAAGATTGGAGGGACAGGGGGGGATCCAGCTCCTACGAGCAGTACTTC; CDR3aa: CASSQDWRDRGGSSSYEQYF
abundance: NA; j_gene: TRBJ2-2; v_gene: TRBV18; d_gene: NA; CDR3nt: TGTGCCAGCTCATGGGACACAACGAACACCGGGGAGCTGTTTTTT; CDR3aa: CASSWDTTNTGELFF
abundance: NA; j_gene: TRBJ2-3; v_gene: TRBV5-4; d_gene: TRBD1; CDR3nt: TGTGCCAGCAGCTACCCGGGACAGCGTATCACAGATACGCAGTATTTT; CDR3aa: CASSYPGQRITDTQYF
abundance: few; j_gene: TRBJ2-2; v_gene: TRBV9; d_gene: TRBD1; CDR3nt: TGTGCCAGCAGCGAGAGACCGGGACAGGGGGCGGTCGCCGGGGAGCTGTTTTTT; CDR3aa: CASSERPGQGAVAGELFF
abundance: NA; j_gene: TRBJ2-1; v_gene: TRBV7-6; d_gene: NA; CDR3nt: TGTGCCAGCAGCTTAGAGTATGGGACTAATGAGCAGTTCTTC; CDR3aa: CASSLEYGTNEQFF
abundance: NA; j_gene: TRBJ1-2; v_gene: TRBV7-2; d_gene: TRBD1; CDR3nt: TGTGCCAGCAGCTTACAGGGGGCCCCCGGGGGCTACACCTTC; CDR3aa: CASSLQGAPGGYTF
abundance: few; j_gene: TRBJ2-3; v_gene: TRBV7-8; d_gene: TRBD2; CDR3nt: TGTGCCAGCAGCTTAGTTGCTAGCGGGAGTAATACAGATACGCAGTATTTT; CDR3aa: CASSLVASGSNTDTQYF
abundance: NA; j_gene: TRBJ2-3; v_gene: TRBV9; d_gene: NA; CDR3nt: TGTGCCAGCAGCGTAGACAGAACTCCGGCGAATACGCAGTATTTT; CDR3aa: CASSVDRTPANTQYF
abundance: few; j_gene: TRBJ2-7; v_gene: TRBV19; d_gene: TRBD1; CDR3nt: TGTGCCAGTAGTGTTGTGGGACAGGGAACCTACGAGCAGTACTTC; CDR3aa: CASSVVGQGTYEQYF
abundance: NA; j_gene: TRBJ2-7; v_gene: TRBV9; d_gene: TRBD1; CDR3nt: TGTGCAACCGTCGGACAGGGTCACTACGAGCAGTACTTC; CDR3aa: CATVGQGHYEQYF
abundance: few; j_gene: TRBJ2-7; v_gene: TRBV7-9; d_gene: TRBD2; CDR3nt: TGTGCCAGCAGCTCGGTGGGACTAGGCCCATACGAGCAGTACTTC; CDR3aa: CASSSVGLGPYEQYF
abundance: NA; j_gene: TRBJ2-1; v_gene: TRBV7-9; d_gene: NA; CDR3nt: TGTGCCAGCAGCACCCAAGGGGGAAGCCGCGTCCGCAATGAGCAGTTCTTC; CDR3aa: CASSTQGGSRVRNEQFF
abundance: NA; j_gene: TRBJ1-2; v_gene: TRBV9; d_gene: TRBD1; CDR3nt: TGTGCCAGCAGCGTCGGGACAGGGGTAAACTATGGCTACACCTTC; CDR3aa: CASSVGTGVNYGYTF
abundance: few; j_gene: TRBJ2-1; v_gene: TRBV7-3; d_gene: NA; CDR3nt: TGTGCCAGCAGCCCATGGGGCGGTTACAATGAGCAGTTCTTC; CDR3aa: CASSPWGGYNEQFF
abundance: NA; j_gene: TRBJ1-5; v_gene: TRBV23-1; d_gene: NA; CDR3nt: TGCGCCAGCAGTCAATCCTCGTATAGCAATCAGCCCCAGCATTTT; CDR3aa: CASSQSSYSNQPQHF
abundance: few; j_gene: TRBJ2-5; v_gene: TRBV29-1; d_gene: NA; CDR3nt: TGCAGCCTCAACTACGAAGAGACCCAGTACTTC; CDR3aa: CSLNYEETQYF
abundance: NA; j_gene: TRBJ1-2; v_gene: TRBV10-3; d_gene: TRBD1; CDR3nt: TGTGCCATCACCTGGGACAGTGGCTACACCTTC; CDR3aa: CAITWDSGYTF
abundance: NA; j_gene: TRBJ1-2; v_gene: TRBV5-1; d_gene: TRBD1; CDR3nt: TGCGCCAGCAGCCGGGACAGGGGCGCTAACTATGGCTACACCTTC; CDR3aa: CASSRDRGANYGYTF
abundance: few; j_gene: TRBJ1-2; v_gene: TRBV2; d_gene: NA; CDR3nt: TGTGCCAGCAGTGAAGCTGGGGAGTCTGGCTACACCTTC; CDR3aa: CASSEAGESGYTF
abundance: few; j_gene: TRBJ2-7; v_gene: TRBV7-9; d_gene: NA; CDR3nt: TGTGCCAGCAGCCTCTTTGACGAGCAGTACTTC; CDR3aa: CASSLFDEQYF
abundance: few; j_gene: TRBJ2-4; v_gene: TRBV15; d_gene: TRBD2; CDR3nt: TGTGCCACCAGCAGCAGCTCCGGGGGACTAGCGCTTCAGTACTTC; CDR3aa: CATSSSSGGLALQYF